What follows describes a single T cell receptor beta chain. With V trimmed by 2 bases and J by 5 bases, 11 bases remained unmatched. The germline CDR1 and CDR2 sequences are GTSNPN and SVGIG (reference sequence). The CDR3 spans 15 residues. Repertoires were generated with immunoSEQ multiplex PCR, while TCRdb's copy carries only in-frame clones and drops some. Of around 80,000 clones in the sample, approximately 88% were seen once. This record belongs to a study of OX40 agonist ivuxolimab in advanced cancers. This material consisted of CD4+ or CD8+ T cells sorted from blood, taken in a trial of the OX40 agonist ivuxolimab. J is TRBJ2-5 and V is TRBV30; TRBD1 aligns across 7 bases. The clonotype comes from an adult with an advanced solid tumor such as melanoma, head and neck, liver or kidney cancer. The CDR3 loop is CAWSHVGGRRETQYF. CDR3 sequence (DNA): TGTGCCTGGAGTCACGTAGGGGGCCGGCGGGAGACCCAGTACTTC. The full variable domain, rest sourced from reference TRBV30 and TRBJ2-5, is SQTIHQWPATLVQPVGSPLSLECTVEGTSNPNLYWYRQAAGRGLQLLFYSVGIGQISSEVPQNLSASRPQDRQFILSSKKLLLSDSGFYLCAWSHVGGRRETQYFGPGTRLLVL.